This T cell receptor beta chain was sequenced in a study of T cells in women clearing cervical HPV infection. Study observations and caveats: Cases and controls were distinguished at AUC 0.83 by richness and V genes.

Profiled with immunoSEQ multiplex PCR; TCRdb holds only in-frame clones, not every one. This sample's table reports around 46,000 clones. As regards this clone: Its matching antigen is unknown. The CDR3 end is not reached by the read, which stops 3 residues before it; the germline J gene fills it in.

Between the trimmed V and J ends, which lost 5 bases and 5 bases, there was a span of 13 bases. In germline, CDR1 is LNHDA, CDR2 SQIVND (reference sequence). The CDR3 loop spans 14 amino acids. The gene calls are TRBV19 and TRBJ2-1; D remains ambiguous. Sequencing was performed on blood buffy coat. The sequence was obtained from a woman aged 18 to 75 with a cervical HPV16 infection that either progressed to CIN3+ or cleared (not recorded which). This CDR3 reads CASSLQLQDNEQFF. The sequenced CDR3 bases are TGTGCCAGTAGTCTCCAGCTCCAGGACAATGAG.